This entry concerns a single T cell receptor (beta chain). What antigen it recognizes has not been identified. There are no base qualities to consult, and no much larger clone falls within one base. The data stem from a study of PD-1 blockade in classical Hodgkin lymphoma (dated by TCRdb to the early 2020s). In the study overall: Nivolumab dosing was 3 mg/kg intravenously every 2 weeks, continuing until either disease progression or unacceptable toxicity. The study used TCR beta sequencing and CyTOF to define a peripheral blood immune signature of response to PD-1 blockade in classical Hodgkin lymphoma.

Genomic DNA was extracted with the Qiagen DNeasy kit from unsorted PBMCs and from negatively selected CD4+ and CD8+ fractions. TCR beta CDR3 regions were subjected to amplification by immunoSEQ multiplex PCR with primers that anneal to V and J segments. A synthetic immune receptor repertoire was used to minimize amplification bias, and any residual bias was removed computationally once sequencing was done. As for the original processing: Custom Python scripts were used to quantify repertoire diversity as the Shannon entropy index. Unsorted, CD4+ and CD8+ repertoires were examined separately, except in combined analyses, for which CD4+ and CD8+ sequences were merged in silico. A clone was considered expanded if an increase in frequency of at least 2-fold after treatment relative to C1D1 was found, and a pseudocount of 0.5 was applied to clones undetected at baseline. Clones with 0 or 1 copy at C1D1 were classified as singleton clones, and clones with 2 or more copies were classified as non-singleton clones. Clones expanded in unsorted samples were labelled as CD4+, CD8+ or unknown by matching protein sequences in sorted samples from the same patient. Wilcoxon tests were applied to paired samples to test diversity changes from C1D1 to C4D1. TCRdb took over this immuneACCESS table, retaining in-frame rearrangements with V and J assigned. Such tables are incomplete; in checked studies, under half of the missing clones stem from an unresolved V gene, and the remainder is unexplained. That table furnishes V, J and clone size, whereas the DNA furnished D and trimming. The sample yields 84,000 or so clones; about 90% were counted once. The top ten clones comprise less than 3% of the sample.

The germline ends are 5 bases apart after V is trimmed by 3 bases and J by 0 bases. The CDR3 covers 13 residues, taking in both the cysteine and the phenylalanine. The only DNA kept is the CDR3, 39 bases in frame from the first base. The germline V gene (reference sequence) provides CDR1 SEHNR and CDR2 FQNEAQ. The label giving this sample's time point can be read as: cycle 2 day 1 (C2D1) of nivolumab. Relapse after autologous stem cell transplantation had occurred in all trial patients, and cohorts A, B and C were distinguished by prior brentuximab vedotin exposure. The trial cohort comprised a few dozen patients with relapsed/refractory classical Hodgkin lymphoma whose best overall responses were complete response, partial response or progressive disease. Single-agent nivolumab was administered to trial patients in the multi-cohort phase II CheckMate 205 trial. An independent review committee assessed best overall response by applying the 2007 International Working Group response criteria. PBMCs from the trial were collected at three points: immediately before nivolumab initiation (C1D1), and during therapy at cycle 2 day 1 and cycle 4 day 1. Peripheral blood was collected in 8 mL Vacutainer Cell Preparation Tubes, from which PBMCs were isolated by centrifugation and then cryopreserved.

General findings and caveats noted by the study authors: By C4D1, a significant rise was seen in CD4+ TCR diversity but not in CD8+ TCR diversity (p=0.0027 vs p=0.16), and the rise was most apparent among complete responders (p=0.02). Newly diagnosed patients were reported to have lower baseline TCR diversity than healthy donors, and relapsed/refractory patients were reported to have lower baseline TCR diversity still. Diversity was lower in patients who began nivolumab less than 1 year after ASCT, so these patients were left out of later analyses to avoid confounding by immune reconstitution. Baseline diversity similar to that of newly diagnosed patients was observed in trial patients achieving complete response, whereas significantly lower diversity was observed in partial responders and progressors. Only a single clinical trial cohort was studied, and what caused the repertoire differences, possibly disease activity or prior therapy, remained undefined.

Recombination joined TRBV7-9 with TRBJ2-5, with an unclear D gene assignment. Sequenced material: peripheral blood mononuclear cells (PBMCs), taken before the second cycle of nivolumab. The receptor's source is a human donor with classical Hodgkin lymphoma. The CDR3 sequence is CASSFTNQETQYF. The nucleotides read TGTGCCAGCAGCTTTACAAACCAAGAGACCCAGTACTTC.